This entry concerns a single TCR beta chain. The data are from a study of T cell responses to AZD1222 COVID-19 vaccine. Some clones are missing from TCRdb's copy, which holds only in-frame ones; the method was immunoSEQ multiplex PCR. The table includes some 66,000 clones, 70% to 90% detected once. CDR3 length: 16 amino acids. Losses at the gene ends were 0 bases for V and 5 bases for J; bases not matched to a gene: 9. The V gene's germline CDR1 is MNHEY and CDR2 SVGAGI. The rearrangement joins TRBV6-5 to TRBJ1-2, with 7 bases aligning to TRBD1. This TCR was sampled from an adult who received the AZD1222 COVID-19 vaccine. The material sequenced was peripheral blood, taken 28 days after the second AZD1222 dose. CDR3 amino acids: CASSYSKLTGAYGYTF. The CDR3 region has the DNA TGTGCCAGCAGTTACTCCAAACTTACAGGGGCTTATGGCTACACCTTC.